This TCR beta chain was recorded in a study of blood T cell repertoires in COVID-19. The wider study: The United States, Italy and Spain supplied acute and convalescent COVID-19 samples. Sources were T cells, B-cell-depleted T cells, or PBMCs; the material itself was cDNA or gDNA.

TCRdb's table, derived via immunoSEQ multiplex PCR, lists solely in-frame clones and lacks some. The data contain 130,000 or so clones, around nine tenths of them singletons. CDR3 size: 15 residues. CDR1 GTSNPN and CDR2 SVGIG come from the germline V gene (reference sequence). J gave up 5 bases and V 1 base, and 7 bases lay outside the gene matches. Specimen: peripheral blood. This receptor was taken from a man in his fifties with active or convalescent COVID-19. The chain carries TRBV30 and TRBJ2-3; 9 nucleotides align to TRBD2. DNA for the CDR3: TGTGCCTGGAGTGAGCCTAGCGGGATTGTAGATACGCAGTATTTT. Protein product: CAWSEPSGIVDTQYF.